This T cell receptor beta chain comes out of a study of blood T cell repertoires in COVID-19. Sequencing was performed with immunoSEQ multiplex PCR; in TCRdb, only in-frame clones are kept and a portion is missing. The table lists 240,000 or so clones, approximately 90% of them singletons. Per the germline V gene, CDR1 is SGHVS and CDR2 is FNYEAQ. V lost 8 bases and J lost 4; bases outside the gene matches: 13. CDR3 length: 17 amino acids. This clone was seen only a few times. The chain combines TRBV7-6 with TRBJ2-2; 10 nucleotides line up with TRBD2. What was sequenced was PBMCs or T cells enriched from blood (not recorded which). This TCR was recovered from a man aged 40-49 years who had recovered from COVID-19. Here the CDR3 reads CASGLIAGGVSTGELFF. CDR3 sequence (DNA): TGTGCCAGCGGACTTATAGCGGGGGGCGTTAGCACCGGGGAGCTGTTTTTT.